The 15 T cell receptor beta chains given below trace back to one sample, sequenced in a study of cytomegalovirus exposure and HLA in healthy donors. The PCR had 60 Vbeta and 13 Jbeta primers. The repertoire was sequenced with immunoSEQ multiplex PCR; TCRdb's copy has only in-frame clones and lacks some. The sample consists of some 92,000 clones, around four fifths of them appearing once. The sample taken for sequencing was PBMCs. The receptors were sampled from a man between 25 and 39 years old in good health and CMV-seronegative.

Here the CDR3 reads CASTPRGPNYGYTF. The CDR3 DNA reads as TGTGCCAGCACCCCGCGGGGACCCAACTATGGCTACACCTTC. The chain combines TRBV6-1 with TRBJ1-2, with D possibly matching TRBD1 (5 bases). The CDR3 has 14 residues. Trimming removed 7 bases from V and 2 bases from J, with 14 bases in between. Germline V gene data show CDR1 as MNHNS and CDR2 as SASEGT.

This clone appeared a single time. CDR3 region: CASSETASRSPLHF. In DNA, the CDR3 is TGTGCCAGCTCAGAGACAGCGTCTCGATCACCCCTCCACTTT. The rearrangement links TRBV18 to TRBJ1-6; D may be TRBD1 (5 bases). The length of the CDR3 is 14 residues. V was clipped by 5 bases and J by 10 bases, with 15 bases between them. Germline CDR1 and CDR2: KGHSH and LQKENI.

This clone was found once. The genes are TRBV10-1 and TRBJ1-5; D ambiguous. The CDR3 has 13 residues. Trimming pared 3 bases from V and 3 bases from J, leaving 6 bases between. Germline CDR1 reads WNHNN; CDR2 reads SYGVQD (reference sequence). CDR3 sequence reads: CASSDGPNQPQHF. For the CDR3, the DNA is TGCGCCAGCAGTGACGGTCCCAATCAGCCCCAGCATTTT.

V and J are TRBV28 and TRBJ1-2; possibly TRBD1 for D (6 bases). With 5 bases removed from V and 5 bases from J, the gap between germline ends came to 18 bases. In germline, CDR1 is MDHEN, CDR2 SYDVKM. This CDR3 comprises 15 residues. The CDR3: CASSEQGQPRYGYTF. The CDR3 coding sequence is TGTGCCAGCAGTGAACAGGGTCAGCCTAGGTATGGCTACACCTTC.

The rearrangement uses TRBV18 and TRBJ1-1; tentatively, D is TRBD1 (6 bases). The CDR3 consists of 13 residues. Germline CDR1 KGHSH, CDR2 LQKENI. The V end was cut by 3 bases, the J end by 5 bases, with 10 bases between. As DNA, the CDR3 is TGTGCCAGCTCACCCAACAGGGAGACTGAAGCTTTCTTT. As protein: CASSPNRETEAFF.

V and J are TRBV18 and TRBJ1-6; D is ambiguous. Germline CDR1 reads KGHSH; CDR2 reads LQKENI. This CDR3 region has 13 residues. V was cut by 3 bases and J by 8 bases, with 8 bases left in between. CDR3 sequence: CASSPTSDSPLHF. The DNA for the CDR3 is TGTGCCAGCTCACCGACAAGTGATTCACCCCTCCACTTT.

V is TRBV6-4 and J is TRBJ2-1; 8 nucleotides align to TRBD1. In germline, CDR1 is MRHNA, CDR2 SNTAGT. The CDR3 consists of 15 residues. J was trimmed by 2 bases and V by 6 bases; bases with no gene match: 6. This CDR3 is CASSAGTGAYNEQFF. CDR3 coding DNA: TGTGCCAGCAGCGCCGGGACAGGTGCCTACAATGAGCAGTTCTTC.

About this clone: The junction departs from germline at one end; a sequencing error may be responsible. The V call is TRBV5-1, the J call TRBJ2-3, with a tentative D call TRBD1 (5 bases). The CDR3 is 13 residues long. Germline-derived CDR1 and CDR2 are SGHRS and YFSETQ. Written as DNA, the CDR3 is TGCGCCAGCAGCTTGGGGGGTAACAGGACGCGGTATTTT. Amino acid sequence: CASSLGGNRTRYF.

The genes are TRBV7-2 and TRBJ1-6; D is unresolved. This CDR3 spans 12 amino acids. CDR1 and CDR2 (germline): SGHTA, FQGNSA. Trimming removed 5 bases at V and 8 bases at J, with 7 bases between. CDR3 nucleotides: TGTGCCAGCAGCCCGGCGGATTCACCCCTCCACTTT. Amino acid sequence: CASSPADSPLHF.

V gene TRBV6-6 combines with J gene TRBJ2-7, with a possible D match to TRBD1 (5 bases). V dropped 0 bases and J dropped 2 bases, with 11 bases sitting between them. Germline CDR1 is MNHNY and CDR2 is SVGAGI (reference sequence). The CDR3 spans 15 residues. The CDR3 DNA follows: TGTGCCAGCAGTTACTCAGGGCAGGGAACCTACGAGCAGTACTTC. This codes for CASSYSGQGTYEQYF.

The chain combines TRBV5-1 with TRBJ1-4; TRBD1 agrees at 7 bases. This CDR3 has 15 residues. Germline lookup yields CDR1 SGHRS and CDR2 YFSETQ. The V gene end was trimmed by 3 bases and the J gene end by 2 bases; junction bases not matched to a gene: 4. The CDR3 DNA reads TGCGCCAGCAGCTGGAGGACAGGTACTAATGAAAAACTGTTTTTT. This translates into CASSWRTGTNEKLFF.

This CDR3 reads CASSKQGSDYNEQFF. The DNA of the CDR3 is TGTGCCAGCAGCAAACAGGGTTCAGACTACAATGAGCAGTTCTTC. The gene calls are TRBV27 and TRBJ2-1; tentative D call: TRBD1 (6 bases). This CDR3 comprises 15 residues. Germline CDR1 is MNHEY and CDR2 is SMNVEV (reference sequence). The V end lost 6 bases, the J end lost 3 bases, and 15 bases lay between the germline ends.

This clone has just a few counts. The DNA is left out, because the CDR3 cannot be placed on it with certainty; the CDR3 is given as TCRdb lists it. The chain has TRBV7-9 and TRBJ2-7; the table names TRBD1, a call not compared with the DNA. The length of the CDR3 is 13 amino acids, counting both ends. The germline V gene encodes CDR1 SEHNR and CDR2 FQNEAQ (reference sequence). The CDR3 is CASSFGTGTADTV.

The genes are TRBV6-1 and TRBJ1-3, with D maybe TRBD1 (5 bases). CDR3 length equals 15 residues. From germline, CDR1 is MNHNS and CDR2 SASEGT. V lost 7 bases, J lost 0 bases, and 13 bases lay in between. The DNA of the CDR3 is TGTGCCAGCACTCTACAGGCAACCTCTGGAAACACCATATATTTT. Its translation is CASTLQATSGNTIYF.

This clone was detected only a few times. The V call is TRBV2, the J call TRBJ1-3; 7 bases are shared with TRBD1. The CDR3 has 15 amino acids. Germline CDR1 and CDR2: SNHLY and FYNNEI. V dropped 6 bases and J dropped 0; count of bases not matched to a gene: 5. Here the CDR3 reads CASSSGQPSGNTIYF. The CDR3 DNA reads TGTGCCAGCAGCTCGGGACAGCCCTCTGGAAACACCATATATTTT.